The present T cell receptor beta chain was sequenced within a study of cytomegalovirus exposure and HLA in healthy donors. Primers included in the PCR were 60 Vbeta and 13 Jbeta primers. The protocol was immunoSEQ multiplex PCR, while the TCRdb copy is restricted to in-frame clones and leaves out a portion. The table shows under 200,000 clones, with 65% to 85% occurring only once. Germline-derived CDR1 and CDR2 are SGHNT and YYREEE (reference sequence). The germline V and J ends were trimmed by 1 base and 0 bases, with 10 bases remaining between them. There are 15 residues in the CDR3. The receptor was derived from a woman between 40 and 55 years old in good health and CMV-seropositive. The chain has TRBV5-4 and TRBJ1-1; the D gene is possibly TRBD1 (5 bases). Sequencing used PBMCs. The chain's CDR3 is CASSLTGTLNTEAFF. For the CDR3, the DNA is TGTGCCAGCAGCTTGACAGGCACACTGAACACTGAAGCTTTCTTT.